One sample yielded the 4 T cell receptor beta chains listed below, sequenced in a study of T-cell memory formation after mild COVID-19. TCRdb passed the 5' RACE reads through MiXCR, listing each CDR3 protein once. The repertoire includes approximately 340,000 distinct CDR3 sequences, 10% to 15% of them detected once, and 20% to 25% sits in the top ten. The material sequenced was PBMCs or a T cell subset sorted from them (not recorded which). Receptor source: a man in his late teens or twenties who had mild COVID-19 (a few samples of this study predate the infection). Cell type and time point are not known.

A few counts support this clonotype. The chain uses TRBV11-2 and TRBJ1-3; a possible D gene is TRBD1 (5 bases). CDR3 length: 15 residues. Trimming took 1 base from V and 8 from J, leaving 15 bases between them. The germline gives CDR1 SGHAT, CDR2 FQNNGV. The CDR3 DNA sequence: TGTGCCAGCAGCTTAGGAACCACAGGCCGGGACACCATATATTTT. Protein: CASSLGTTGRDTIYF. Using reference TRBV11-2 and TRBJ1-3 for the parts outside the CDR3, the full variable domain is EAGVAQSPRYKIIEKRQSVAFWCNPISGHATLYWYQQILGQGPKLLIQFQNNGVVDDSQLPKDRFSAERLKGVDSTLKIQPAKLEDSAVYLCASSLGTTGRDTIYFGEGSWLTVV.

The chain joins TRBV3-1 to TRBJ2-3; perhaps TRBD1 as D (5 bases). CDR1 and CDR2 (germline): LGHDT, YNNKEL (reference sequence). Deletions cut 3 bases from V and 2 bases from J, with 18 bases between. The CDR3 is 17 residues long. The CDR3 DNA sequence: TGTGCCAGCAGCCAGGATCCCGTCAGGACATACACAGATACGCAGTATTTT. Translation gives CASSQDPVRTYTDTQYF.

The chain carries TRBV12-3 or TRBV12-4 and TRBJ1-5; the match to TRBD1 covers 9 bases. The J segment lost 2 bases and the V segment lost 3 bases, leaving 2 bases of the junction unmatched. The CDR3 is made up of 15 amino acids. The DNA of the CDR3 is TGTGCCAGCAGTTTCTGGACAGGGGGCAATCAGCCCCAGCATTTT. Its protein product is CASSFWTGGNQPQHF.

This clonotype has only a few counts. The V call is TRBV20-1, the J call TRBJ1-2, with 7 bases lining up with TRBD1. The CDR3 consists of 12 residues. V lost 3 bases to trimming and J lost 8 bases; unmatched junction nucleotides: 6. Germline CDR1 is DFQATT and CDR2 is SNEGSKA (reference sequence). The CDR3 loop reads CSARGDRRGYTF. CDR3 nucleotides: TGCAGTGCTAGGGGGGACAGACGAGGCTACACCTTC.